Each of the 5 T cell receptor beta chains below was sequenced from the same sample in a study of CD8+ T cells in alopecia areata. As to treatment: oral pan-JAK inhibitor, 5-10 mg twice daily. TCR sequencing used cDNA made by reverse transcription of extracted RNA. Sequencing used immunoSEQ multiplex PCR; TCRdb keeps in-frame clones, though not all of them. This repertoire shows about 210,000 clones, around 65% found once; its top ten account for around 3.9%. Sequences were derived from CD4+ T cells sorted from blood, sampled at week 4, from a patient treated with tofacitinib. The receptor set was obtained from a human donor with alopecia areata.

The V call is TRBV5-1, the J call TRBJ1-1; possible D gene TRBD1, 6 bases. The CDR3 extends over 14 amino acids. V lost 0 bases and J lost 7, with 13 bases in between. Germline V gene data show CDR1 as SGHRS and CDR2 as YFSETQ. The CDR3 sequence: CASSLGQVAGEAFF. CDR3 DNA: TGCGCCAGCAGCTTGGGACAGGTGGCCGGTGAAGCTTTCTTT.

The chain recombines TRBV7-9 with TRBJ2-5; 8 bases align to TRBD1. The CDR3 is made up of 16 amino acids. V trimming: 0 bases; J trimming: 2 bases; junction bases outside the gene matches: 5. Germline V gives CDR1 SEHNR, CDR2 FQNEAQ (reference sequence). The CDR3 here is CASSLAGTGSQETQYF. Written as DNA, the CDR3 is TGTGCCAGCAGCTTAGCAGGGACAGGTTCGCAAGAGACCCAGTACTTC.

The V call is TRBV10-2, the J call TRBJ2-2, with TRBD2 matching 7 bases. This CDR3 contains 15 residues. The germline V gene encodes CDR1 WSHSY and CDR2 SAAADI. V was pared by 8 bases and J by 0 bases, with 6 bases of the junction left unmatched. The CDR3 bases are TGCGCCAGCCGGACTGGGGGGGCGAACACCGGGGAGCTGTTTTTT. As protein: CASRTGGANTGELFF.

The rearrangement uses TRBV6-1 and TRBJ1-2; weak D call: TRBD1 (5 bases). V was pared by 6 bases and J by 8 bases, with 16 bases between. Germline CDR1 reads MNHNS; CDR2 reads SASEGT. The CDR3 is 13 amino acids. For the CDR3, the DNA is TGTGCCAGCAGCTTAACCCAGGGTTGGGGCTACACCTTC. Translated: CASSLTQGWGYTF.

This chain links TRBV30 with TRBJ1-6; no clear D gene. The germline V gene encodes CDR1 GTSNPN and CDR2 SVGIG (reference sequence). This CDR3 has 13 residues. V was pared by 4 bases and J by 6 bases, with 10 bases between. The CDR3 nucleotides read TGTGCCTGGACCCCGGGCCCTAATTCACCCCTCCACTTT. This encodes CAWTPGPNSPLHF.